Listed below are T cell receptor beta chains from one sample, sequenced in a study of T cell responses to AZD1222 COVID-19 vaccine. Measured with immunoSEQ multiplex PCR; TCRdb has only the in-frame clones, and not every one. The sample consists of 90,000 to 150,000 clones, 88% of them appearing once. The specimen comprised peripheral blood, sampled on day 0 of AZD1222 vaccination. The receptors stem from an adult in good health. Both conserved end residues are part of each CDR3. The order of the fields is V gene, clone size, J gene, CDR3 protein. Clone size is given for some rows only: seen once, a few or many times, or a class if the clone is expanded.

TRBV7-2	-	TRBJ2-7	CASLFGAGHYEQYF
TRBV5-1	-	TRBJ2-5	CASTGKGGNGNQETQYF
TRBV6-4	-	TRBJ1-2	CASSEGAGANYGYTF
TRBV18	few	TRBJ2-7	CASSPQGQSSYEQYF
TRBV9	-	TRBJ1-3	CASSLVGNTIYF
TRBV11-2	-	TRBJ2-7	CASSLALGTYEQYF
TRBV9	-	TRBJ2-7	CASSPSQGGYEQYF
TRBV5-6	few	TRBJ1-2	CASSSTGTAYTF
TRBV10-3	-	TRBJ2-3	CAITEQGHGTQYF
TRBV4-2	-	TRBJ1-4	CASSQGRGPNEKLFF
TRBV19	-	TRBJ2-3	CASSLTSVDTDTQYF
TRBV4-3	-	TRBJ2-1	CASSPQAGGFYNEQFF
TRBV5-1	-	TRBJ2-5	CASSPGHQETQYF
TRBV7-3	-	TRBJ1-1	CASSLISERELFF
TRBV15	-	TRBJ2-7	CATQDEQYF
TRBV29-1	-	TRBJ1-2	CSVSPGTGVGYGYTF
TRBV5-1	once	TRBJ2-5	CASSQKETQYF
TRBV5-1	-	TRBJ1-4	CASSLLGLANEKLFF
TRBV5-4	-	TRBJ1-1	CASSPDRGPVDTEAFF
TRBV2	-	TRBJ2-2	CASSEGAGNTGELFF
TRBV7-9	-	TRBJ2-1	CASSFPGQIDNEQFF
TRBV7-3	-	TRBJ2-2	CASSLSPVLTGELFF
TRBV19	once	TRBJ2-1	CASSTLLSGGAGYEQFF
TRBV19	once	TRBJ1-1	CASSTPLQGTEAFF
TRBV2	once	TRBJ2-5	CASNPGQKETQYF
TRBV9	-	TRBJ1-6	CASSVEGTRNSPLHF
TRBV27	-	TRBJ2-3	CASSPRDRVADTQYF
TRBV7-2	-	TRBJ2-3	CASSLWTGSPDTQYF
TRBV6-4	-	TRBJ2-1	CASSDKAENEQFF
TRBV6-5	-	TRBJ1-3	CASTTGNTIYF
TRBV7-7	-	TRBJ2-5	CASSSIAEETQYF
TRBV14	-	TRBJ1-1	CASSQHKVGKGNTEAFF
TRBV2	-	TRBJ2-7	CASKGDRGLGSSYEQYF
TRBV6-5	once	TRBJ2-7	CASQPPRAPYEQYF
TRBV2	-	TRBJ1-5	CASNRDRDQPQHF
TRBV6-1	-	TRBJ2-2	CASSETGAPNTGELFF
TRBV27	-	TRBJ2-5	CASSSNRDQTQYF
TRBV5-1	-	TRBJ2-1	CASSRQGLDEQFF
TRBV9	-	TRBJ1-2	CASSLGEVRGGYTF
TRBV29-1	-	TRBJ2-5	CSVVKGSAGRETQYF
TRBV4-2	medium-sized	TRBJ1-2	CASSQDEGTGGLRRYGYTF